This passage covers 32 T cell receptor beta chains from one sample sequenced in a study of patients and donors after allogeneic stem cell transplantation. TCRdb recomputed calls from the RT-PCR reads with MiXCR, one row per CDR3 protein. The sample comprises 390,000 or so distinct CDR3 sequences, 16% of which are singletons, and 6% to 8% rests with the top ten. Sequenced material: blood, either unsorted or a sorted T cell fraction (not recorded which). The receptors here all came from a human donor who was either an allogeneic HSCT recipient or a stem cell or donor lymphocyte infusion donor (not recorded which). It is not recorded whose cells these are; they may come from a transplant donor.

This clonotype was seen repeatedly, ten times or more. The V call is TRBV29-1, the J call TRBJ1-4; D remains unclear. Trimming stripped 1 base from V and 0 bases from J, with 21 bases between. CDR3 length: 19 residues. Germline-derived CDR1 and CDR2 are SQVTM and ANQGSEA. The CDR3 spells CSVEVARPGLKPTNEKLFF. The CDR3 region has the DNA TGCAGCGTTGAAGTGGCCCGGCCTGGGCTTAAGCCAACTAATGAAAAACTGTTTTTT.

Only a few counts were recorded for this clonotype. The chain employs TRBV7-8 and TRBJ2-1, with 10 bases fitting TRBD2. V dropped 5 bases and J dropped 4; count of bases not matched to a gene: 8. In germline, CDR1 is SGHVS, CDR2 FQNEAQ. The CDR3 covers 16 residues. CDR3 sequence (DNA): TGTGCCAGCAGCCGACTCCCTAGCGGGAGTTACAATGAGCAGTTCTTC. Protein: CASSRLPSGSYNEQFF.

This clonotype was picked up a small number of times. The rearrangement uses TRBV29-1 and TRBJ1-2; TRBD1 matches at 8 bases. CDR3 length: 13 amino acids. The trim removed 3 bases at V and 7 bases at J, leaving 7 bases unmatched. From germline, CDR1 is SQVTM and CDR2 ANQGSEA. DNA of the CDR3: TGCAGCGTTGATATGGCAGGGGGCCTTGGCTACACCTTC. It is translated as CSVDMAGGLGYTF.

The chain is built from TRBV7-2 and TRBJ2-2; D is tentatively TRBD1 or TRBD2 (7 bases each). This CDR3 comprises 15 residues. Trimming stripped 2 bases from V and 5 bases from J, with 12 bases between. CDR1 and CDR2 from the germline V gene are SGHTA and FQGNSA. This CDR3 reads CASSLQGGPTGELFF. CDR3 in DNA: TGTGCCAGCAGCTTACAGGGGGGGCCTACCGGGGAGCTGTTTTTT.

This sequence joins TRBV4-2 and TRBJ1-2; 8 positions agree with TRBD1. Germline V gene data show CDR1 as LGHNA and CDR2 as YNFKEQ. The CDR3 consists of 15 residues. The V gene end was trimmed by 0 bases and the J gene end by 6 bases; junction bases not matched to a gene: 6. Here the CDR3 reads CASSQDRDRGDGYTF. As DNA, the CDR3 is TGTGCCAGCAGCCAAGATAGAGACAGGGGTGATGGCTACACCTTC.

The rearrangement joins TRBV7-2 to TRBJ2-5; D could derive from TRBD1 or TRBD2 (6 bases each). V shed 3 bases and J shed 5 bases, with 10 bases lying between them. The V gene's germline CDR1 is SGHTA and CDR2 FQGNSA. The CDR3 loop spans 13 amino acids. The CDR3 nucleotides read TGTGCCAGCAGCTTCCCGGGGGCCGAGACCCAGTACTTC. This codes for CASSFPGAETQYF.

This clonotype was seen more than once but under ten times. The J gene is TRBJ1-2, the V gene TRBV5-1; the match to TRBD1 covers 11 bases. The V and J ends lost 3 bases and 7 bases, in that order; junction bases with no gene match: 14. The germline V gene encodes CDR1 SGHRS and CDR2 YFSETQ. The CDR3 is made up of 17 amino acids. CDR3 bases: TGCGCCAGCAGCTCCTGGACAGGGGGCGTCCCTTTTCGTGGCTACACCTTC. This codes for CASSSWTGGVPFRGYTF.

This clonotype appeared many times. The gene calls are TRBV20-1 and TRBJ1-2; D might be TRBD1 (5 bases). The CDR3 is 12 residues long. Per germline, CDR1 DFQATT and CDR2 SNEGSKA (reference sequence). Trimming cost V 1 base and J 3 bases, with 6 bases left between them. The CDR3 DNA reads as TGCAGTGCTAGAGGGACACACTATGGCTACACCTTC. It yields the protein CSARGTHYGYTF.

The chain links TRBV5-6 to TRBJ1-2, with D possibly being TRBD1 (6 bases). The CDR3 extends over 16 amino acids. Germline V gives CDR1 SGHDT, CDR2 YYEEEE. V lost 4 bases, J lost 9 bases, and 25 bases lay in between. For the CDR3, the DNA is TGTGCCAGCAGCCTCGGGAGCAGGGGTCCTCTCGTAAGCTACACCTTC. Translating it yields CASSLGSRGPLVSYTF.

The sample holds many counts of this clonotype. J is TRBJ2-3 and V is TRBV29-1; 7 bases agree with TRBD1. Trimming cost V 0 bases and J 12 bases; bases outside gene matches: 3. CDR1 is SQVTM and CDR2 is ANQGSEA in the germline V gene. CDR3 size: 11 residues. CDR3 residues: CSVEEDRPQYF. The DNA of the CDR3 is TGCAGCGTTGAAGAGGACAGGCCACAGTATTTT.

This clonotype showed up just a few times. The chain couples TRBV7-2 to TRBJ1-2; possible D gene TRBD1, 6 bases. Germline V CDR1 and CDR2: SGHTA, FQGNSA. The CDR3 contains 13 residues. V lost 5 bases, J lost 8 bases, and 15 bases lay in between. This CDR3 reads CASSKPDRWGYTF. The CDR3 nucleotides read TGTGCCAGCAGCAAACCAGACAGGTGGGGCTACACCTTC.

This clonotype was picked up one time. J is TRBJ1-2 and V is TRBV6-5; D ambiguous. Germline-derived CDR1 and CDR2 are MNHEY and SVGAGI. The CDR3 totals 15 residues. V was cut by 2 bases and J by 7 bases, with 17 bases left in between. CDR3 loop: CASSYRRQDQGGYTF. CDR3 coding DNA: TGTGCCAGCAGTTACCGACGTCAGGATCAAGGTGGCTACACCTTC.

The CDR3 nucleotides read TGCGCCAGCAGCCAAGGCCAGCGGTACGGCACAGATACGCAGTATTTT. It encodes CASSQGQRYGTDTQYF. The chain has TRBV4-3 and TRBJ2-3; possibly TRBD2 for D (5 bases). Trimming cost V 1 base and J 1 base, with 12 bases left between them. The germline CDR1 and CDR2 sequences are LGHNA and YSLEER. There are 16 residues in the CDR3.

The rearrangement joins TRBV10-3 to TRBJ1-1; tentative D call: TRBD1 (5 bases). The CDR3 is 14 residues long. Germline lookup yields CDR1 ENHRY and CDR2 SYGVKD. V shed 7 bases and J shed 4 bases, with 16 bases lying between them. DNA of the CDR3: TGTGCCATCAACGGGGACCCGGGCGGCACTGAAGCTTTCTTT. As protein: CAINGDPGGTEAFF.

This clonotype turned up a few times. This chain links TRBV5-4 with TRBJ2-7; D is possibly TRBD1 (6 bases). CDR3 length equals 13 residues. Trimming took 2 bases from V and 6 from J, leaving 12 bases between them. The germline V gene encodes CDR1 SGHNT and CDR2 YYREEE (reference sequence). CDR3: CASSFGQIGEQYF. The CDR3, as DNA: TGTGCCAGCAGCTTCGGACAGATCGGCGAGCAGTACTTC.

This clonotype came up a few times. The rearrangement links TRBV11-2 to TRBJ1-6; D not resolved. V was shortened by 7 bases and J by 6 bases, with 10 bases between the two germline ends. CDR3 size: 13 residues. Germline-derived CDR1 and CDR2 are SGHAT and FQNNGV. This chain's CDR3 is CASKPGPNSPLHF. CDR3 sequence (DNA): TGTGCCAGCAAACCAGGACCTAATTCACCCCTCCACTTT.

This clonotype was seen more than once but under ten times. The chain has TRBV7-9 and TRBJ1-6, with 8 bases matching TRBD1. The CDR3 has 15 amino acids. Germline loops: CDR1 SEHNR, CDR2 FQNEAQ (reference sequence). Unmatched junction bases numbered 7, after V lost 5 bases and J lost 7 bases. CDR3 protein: CASSPRQGKNSPLHF. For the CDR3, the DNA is TGTGCCAGCAGCCCCAGACAGGGGAAGAATTCACCCCTCCACTTT.

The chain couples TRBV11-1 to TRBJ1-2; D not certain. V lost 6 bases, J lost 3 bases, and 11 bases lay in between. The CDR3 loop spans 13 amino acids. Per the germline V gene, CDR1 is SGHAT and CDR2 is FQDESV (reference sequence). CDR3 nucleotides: TGTGCCAGCAGTCGACGCCCCTACTATGGCTACACCTTC. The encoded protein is CASSRRPYYGYTF. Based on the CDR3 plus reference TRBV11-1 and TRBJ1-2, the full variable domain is EAEVAQSPRYKITEKSQAVAFWCDPISGHATLYWYRQILGQGPELLVQFQDESVVDDSQLPKDRFSAERLKGVDSTLKIQPAELGDSAMYLCASSRRPYYGYTFGSGTRLTVV.

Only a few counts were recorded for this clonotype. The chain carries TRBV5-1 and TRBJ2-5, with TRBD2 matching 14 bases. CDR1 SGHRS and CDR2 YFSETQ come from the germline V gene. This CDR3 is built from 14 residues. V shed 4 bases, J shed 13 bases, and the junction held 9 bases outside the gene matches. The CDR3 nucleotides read TGCGCCAGCAGCATCGGGACTAGCGGGGGTCGTGGGTACTTC. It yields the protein CASSIGTSGGRGYF.

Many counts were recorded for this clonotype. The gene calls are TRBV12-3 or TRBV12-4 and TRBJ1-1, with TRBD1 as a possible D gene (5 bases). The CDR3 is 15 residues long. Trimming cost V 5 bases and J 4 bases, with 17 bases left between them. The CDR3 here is CASSPGGYSSTEAFF. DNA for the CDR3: TGTGCCAGCAGTCCGGGGGGGTACAGCTCCACTGAAGCTTTCTTT.

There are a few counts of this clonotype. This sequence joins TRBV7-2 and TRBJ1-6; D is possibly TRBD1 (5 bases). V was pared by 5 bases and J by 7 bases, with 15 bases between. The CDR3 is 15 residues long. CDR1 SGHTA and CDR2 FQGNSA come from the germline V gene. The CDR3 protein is CASSRLGTWNSPLHF. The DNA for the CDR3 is TGTGCCAGCAGCCGCCTTGGGACCTGGAATTCACCCCTCCACTTT.

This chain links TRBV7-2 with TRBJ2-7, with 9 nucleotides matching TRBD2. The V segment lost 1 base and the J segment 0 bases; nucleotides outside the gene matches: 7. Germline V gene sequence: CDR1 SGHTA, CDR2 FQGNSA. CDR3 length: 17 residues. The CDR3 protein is CASSLVRAGGFSYEQYF. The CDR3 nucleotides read TGTGCCAGCAGCTTAGTTAGAGCGGGGGGTTTCTCCTACGAGCAGTACTTC.

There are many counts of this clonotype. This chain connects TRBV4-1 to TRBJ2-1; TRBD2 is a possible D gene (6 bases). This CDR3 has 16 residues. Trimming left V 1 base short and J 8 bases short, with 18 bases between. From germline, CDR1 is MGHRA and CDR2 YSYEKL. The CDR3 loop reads CASSQGRDWRSHEQFF. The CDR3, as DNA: TGCGCCAGCAGCCAAGGACGGGACTGGAGGTCCCATGAGCAGTTCTTC.

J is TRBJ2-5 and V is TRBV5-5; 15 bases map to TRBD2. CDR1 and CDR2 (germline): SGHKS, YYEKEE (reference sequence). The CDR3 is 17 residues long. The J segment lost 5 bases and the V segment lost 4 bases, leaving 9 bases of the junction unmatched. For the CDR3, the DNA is TGTGCCAGCAGCCCCCCTGGACTAGCGGGGGGGCTTGAGACCCAGTACTTC. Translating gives CASSPPGLAGGLETQYF.

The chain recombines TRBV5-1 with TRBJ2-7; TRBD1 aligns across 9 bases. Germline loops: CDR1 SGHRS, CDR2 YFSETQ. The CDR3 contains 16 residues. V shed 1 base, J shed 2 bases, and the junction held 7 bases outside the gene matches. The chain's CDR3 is CASSLFFGTGTYEQYF. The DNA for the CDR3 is TGCGCCAGCAGCTTGTTCTTCGGGACAGGGACCTACGAGCAGTACTTC.

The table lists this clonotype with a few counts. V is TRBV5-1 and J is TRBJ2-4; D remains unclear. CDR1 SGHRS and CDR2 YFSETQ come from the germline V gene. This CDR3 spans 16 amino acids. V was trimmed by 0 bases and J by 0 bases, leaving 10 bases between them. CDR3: CASSLDGYSAKNIQYF. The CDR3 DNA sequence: TGCGCCAGCAGCTTGGACGGGTACTCAGCCAAAAACATTCAGTACTTC.

The CDR3 DNA follows: TGTGCCATCAGTCGGACAGAGATGAACACTGAAGCTTTCTTT. It yields the protein CAISRTEMNTEAFF. The chain carries TRBV10-3 and TRBJ1-1, with TRBD1 as a possible D gene (6 bases). The CDR3 runs 14 residues. V lost 5 bases and J lost 0, with 10 bases in between. Germline V CDR1 and CDR2: ENHRY, SYGVKD.

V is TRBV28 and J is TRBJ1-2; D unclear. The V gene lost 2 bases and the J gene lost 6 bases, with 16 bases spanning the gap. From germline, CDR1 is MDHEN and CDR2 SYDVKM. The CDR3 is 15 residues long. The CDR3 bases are TGTGCCAGCAGTTTAATCCCGGAGGAAAGGGATGGCTACACCTTC. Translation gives CASSLIPEERDGYTF.

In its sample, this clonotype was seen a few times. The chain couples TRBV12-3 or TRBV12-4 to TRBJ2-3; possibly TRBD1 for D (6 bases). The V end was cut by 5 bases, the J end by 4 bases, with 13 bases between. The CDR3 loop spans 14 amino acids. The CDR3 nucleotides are TGTGCCAGCAGTACCTACAGGGCCGCAGATACGCAGTATTTT. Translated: CASSTYRAADTQYF.

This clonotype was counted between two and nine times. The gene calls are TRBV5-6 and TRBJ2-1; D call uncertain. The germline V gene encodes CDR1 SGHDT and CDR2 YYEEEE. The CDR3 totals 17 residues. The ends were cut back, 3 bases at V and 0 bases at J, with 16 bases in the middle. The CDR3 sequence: CASSYPSGRSSYNEQFF. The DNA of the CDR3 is TGTGCCAGCAGCTACCCCTCTGGAAGGAGCTCCTACAATGAGCAGTTCTTC.

CDR3: CASSPVGAGEQYF. For the CDR3, the DNA is TGTGCCAGCAGCCCGGTCGGGGCGGGGGAGCAGTACTTC. The chain employs TRBV7-3 and TRBJ2-7; a possible D gene is TRBD2 (6 bases). Trimming left V 5 bases short and J 7 bases short, with 15 bases between. The CDR3 runs to 13 residues. Germline V CDR1 and CDR2: SGHTA, FQGTGA.

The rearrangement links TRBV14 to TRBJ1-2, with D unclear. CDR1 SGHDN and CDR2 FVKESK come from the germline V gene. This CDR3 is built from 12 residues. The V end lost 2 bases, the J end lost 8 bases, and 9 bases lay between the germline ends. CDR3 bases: TGTGCCAGCAGCCAACACATAGAGGGCTACACCTTC. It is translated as CASSQHIEGYTF.